Below are 32 T cell receptor beta chains sequenced from a single sample in a study of cytomegalovirus exposure and HLA in healthy donors. PCR used 60 Vbeta primers and 13 Jbeta primers. The data were produced by immunoSEQ multiplex PCR, yet TCRdb's version contains in-frame clones alone and is incomplete. This repertoire shows some 85,000 clones, around 78% found once; its top ten account for 5.5% to 7%. The specimen was PBMCs. These receptors all come from a man between 18 and 35 years old in good health and CMV-seropositive.

This clone has just one count. The chain has TRBV7-8 and TRBJ1-5; TRBD1 matches at 9 bases. The CDR3 consists of 15 residues. Unmatched junction bases numbered 5, after V lost 4 bases and J lost 4 bases. Germline-derived CDR1 and CDR2 are SGHVS and FQNEAQ. Written as DNA, the CDR3 is TGTGCCAGCAGCTCCGTAGGGACAGGGAATCAGCCCCAGCATTTT. It translates to CASSSVGTGNQPQHF.

The chain couples TRBV7-6 to TRBJ2-3, with TRBD2 identical over 10 bases. Germline CDR1 is SGHVS and CDR2 is FNYEAQ. Trimming at V came to 5 bases and at J to 0 bases, leaving 8 bases not matched to a gene. CDR3 size: 17 residues. The chain's CDR3 is CASSLPLAGESTDTQYF. CDR3 in DNA: TGTGCCAGCAGCCTACCCCTAGCGGGAGAGAGCACAGATACGCAGTATTTT.

This sequence joins TRBV4-1 and TRBJ2-1; 7 nucleotides agree with TRBD1. CDR1 is MGHRA, CDR2 YSYEKL, per germline. This CDR3 has 15 residues. The trim removed 1 base at V and 6 bases at J, leaving 6 bases unmatched. The CDR3 DNA reads as TGCGCCAGCAGCCAAGGAGACAGGGTCGTCAATGAGCAGTTCTTC. Protein product: CASSQGDRVVNEQFF.

This sequence joins TRBV5-1 and TRBJ1-1; the D gene is possibly TRBD1 (6 bases). The CDR3 is 15 residues long. V gave up 2 bases and J gave up 2 bases, with 13 bases separating them. Per the germline V gene, CDR1 is SGHRS and CDR2 is YFSETQ. CDR3 region: CASSLEGGVNTEAFF. CDR3 coding DNA: TGCGCCAGCAGCTTAGAAGGGGGAGTTAACACTGAAGCTTTCTTT.

The chain is built from TRBV5-4 and TRBJ1-3; D not certain. Trimming left V 3 bases short and J 4 bases short, with 20 bases between. Germline-derived CDR1 and CDR2 are SGHNT and YYREEE (reference sequence). The CDR3 sequence is 17 residues long. For the CDR3, the DNA is TGTGCCAGCAGCTGGGCGCCGACGGGGAGAGCAGGAAACACCATATATTTT. This gives the protein CASSWAPTGRAGNTIYF.

V and J are TRBV11-2 and TRBJ2-7; D gene uncertain. The CDR3 loop spans 14 amino acids. Germline V lookup: CDR1 SGHAT, CDR2 FQNNGV. V was shortened by 1 base and J by 0 bases, with 7 bases between the two germline ends. The CDR3 loop reads CASSLGSASYEQYF. The CDR3 DNA follows: TGTGCCAGCAGCTTAGGAAGCGCCTCCTACGAGCAGTACTTC.

J is TRBJ1-2 and V is TRBV6-6; D gene unclear. The CDR3 runs to 14 residues. CDR1 is MNHNY and CDR2 is SVGAGI in the germline V gene (reference sequence). V was clipped by 5 bases and J by 4 bases, with 14 bases between them. In nucleotides, the CDR3 is TGTGCCAGCAGTCCCCCCCCTGGCAGCTATGGCTACACCTTC. Encoded protein: CASSPPPGSYGYTF.

The chain has TRBV15 and TRBJ1-1; D is unresolved. V lost 2 bases to trimming and J lost 1 base, with 5 bases between them. Germline CDR1 is LNHNV and CDR2 is YYDKDF (reference sequence). This CDR3 contains 13 residues. The DNA of the CDR3 is TGTGCCACCAGCAGACAGGAGAACACTGAAGCTTTCTTT. The encoded protein is CATSRQENTEAFF.

The rearrangement uses TRBV9 and TRBJ2-6, with 10 bases that match TRBD1. The CDR3 runs 17 residues. V gave up 4 bases and J gave up 1 base; unmatched junction bases: 5. Germline-derived CDR1 and CDR2 are SGDLS and YYNGEE. CDR3 amino acids: CASSPRDRGSGANVLTF. In DNA form, the CDR3 reads TGTGCCAGCAGCCCCCGGGACAGGGGTTCTGGGGCCAACGTCCTGACTTTC.

The rearrangement uses TRBV13 and TRBJ2-1; TRBD1 aligns across 10 bases. Germline CDR1 is PRHDT and CDR2 is FYEKMQ (reference sequence). This CDR3 spans 16 amino acids. The J segment lost 8 bases and the V segment lost 1 base, leaving 8 bases of the junction unmatched. The CDR3 loop reads CASSLVGQGFGDEQFF. CDR3 DNA: TGTGCCAGCAGCTTAGTGGGACAGGGGTTCGGCGATGAGCAGTTCTTC.

The V gene is TRBV10-3, the J gene TRBJ2-5; 7 bases fit TRBD2. Germline lookup yields CDR1 ENHRY and CDR2 SYGVKD. The J segment lost 6 bases and the V segment lost 6 bases, leaving 13 bases of the junction unmatched. CDR3 size: 15 residues. CDR3: CAISASGGSTQTQYF. The CDR3 bases are TGTGCCATCAGCGCCAGTGGCGGGAGTACGCAGACCCAGTACTTC.

CDR3 DNA: TGTGCCAGCAGTTTCCCCGGGAACACTGAAGCTTTCTTT. Residues: CASSFPGNTEAFF. The rearrangement uses TRBV27 and TRBJ1-1; no clear D. Per germline, CDR1 MNHEY and CDR2 SMNVEV (reference sequence). The length of the CDR3 is 13 residues. Trimming cost V 3 bases and J 1 base, with 6 bases left between them.

The chain employs TRBV5-1 and TRBJ2-1; D ambiguous. The CDR3 runs 13 residues. Trimming pared 0 bases from V and 7 bases from J, leaving 8 bases between. Germline V gives CDR1 SGHRS, CDR2 YFSETQ. Here the CDR3 reads CASSLGPGNEQFF. Here the CDR3 DNA reads TGCGCCAGCAGCTTGGGGCCCGGGAATGAGCAGTTCTTC.

V is TRBV6-5 and J is TRBJ2-1, with TRBD2 matching over 10 bases. V trimming: 8 bases; J trimming: 7 bases; junction bases outside the gene matches: 11. The CDR3 runs 15 residues. Germline V lookup: CDR1 MNHEY, CDR2 SVGAGI. The CDR3 bases are TGTGCCAGCTCAGCGGGAGGGCCAAAAGGGAATGAGCAGTTCTTC. Amino acids: CASSAGGPKGNEQFF.

The chain is built from TRBV4-1 and TRBJ1-2; 7 bases align to TRBD1. J lost 7 bases, V lost 0 bases, and 8 bases had no gene match. The CDR3 is made up of 15 amino acids. The germline CDR1 and CDR2 sequences are MGHRA and YSYEKL. The CDR3, as DNA: TGCGCCAGCAGCCAAGATCGGGACAGCACCGGTGGCTACACCTTC. Translated: CASSQDRDSTGGYTF.

This clone turned up a few times. V and J are TRBV6-1 and TRBJ1-5, with D possibly TRBD1 on 6 matching bases. Germline V gene lookup returns CDR1 MNHNS and CDR2 SASEGT. CDR3 length equals 15 residues. Between the trimmed V and J ends, which lost 10 bases and 5 bases, there was a span of 21 bases. CDR3 in amino acids: CATTGFGGAYQPQHF. DNA of the CDR3: TGTGCCACCACAGGGTTTGGTGGGGCTTATCAGCCCCAGCATTTT.

This chain joins TRBV29-1 and TRBJ2-2; 8 bases align to TRBD1. The CDR3 sequence is 14 residues long. Trimming at V came to 3 bases and at J to 4 bases, leaving 4 bases not matched to a gene. Germline CDR1 SQVTM, CDR2 ANQGSEA. The CDR3 region is CSVDGQGSTGELFF. DNA of the CDR3: TGCAGCGTTGATGGACAGGGTAGCACCGGGGAGCTGTTTTTT.

V is TRBV28 and J is TRBJ1-1; D uncertain. The V and J ends lost 6 bases and 8 bases respectively, with 19 bases between them. The germline gives CDR1 MDHEN, CDR2 SYDVKM. This CDR3 has 14 amino acids. Here the CDR3 DNA reads TGTGCCAGCAGCCCTCCGGGCAGGTCGGGGGAAGCTTTCTTT. Protein sequence: CASSPPGRSGEAFF.

The rearrangement links TRBV5-4 to TRBJ2-5; TRBD1 aligns across 9 bases. After removal of 3 bases from V and 5 bases from J, the junction contained 14 bases not matched to a gene. Germline V gene sequence: CDR1 SGHNT, CDR2 YYREEE (reference sequence). This CDR3 is built from 17 residues. The DNA of the CDR3 is TGTGCCAGCAGCTCTAACCGGGACAGGGTCCTAGGGGAGACCCAGTACTTC. Translating it yields CASSSNRDRVLGETQYF.

The chain is built from TRBV25-1 and TRBJ2-5; 11 bases align to TRBD1. Germline trimming cut 6 bases from V and 4 bases from J; bases unmatched to any gene: 4. This CDR3 has 14 amino acids. Germline CDR1 and CDR2: MGHDK and SYGVNS. The CDR3 nucleotides read TGTGCCAGCAGCGGGACAGGGGGGGTAGAGACCCAGTACTTC. This codes for CASSGTGGVETQYF.

The chain carries TRBV29-1 and TRBJ2-2, with TRBD1 as a possible D gene (5 bases). The V end was cut by 7 bases, the J end by 1 base, with 7 bases between. Per the germline V gene, CDR1 is SQVTM and CDR2 is ANQGSEA. The CDR3 totals 12 residues. CDR3 residues: CSATGNTGELFF. The CDR3 DNA sequence: TGCAGCGCTACAGGGAACACCGGGGAGCTGTTTTTT.

V is TRBV27 and J is TRBJ2-1, with TRBD2 matching 15 bases. V lost 6 bases to trimming and J lost 10 bases; unmatched junction nucleotides: 1. This CDR3 has 13 residues. From germline, CDR1 is MNHEY and CDR2 SMNVEV (reference sequence). CDR3 in amino acids: CASSGTSGREQFF. In DNA, the CDR3 is TGTGCCAGCAGCGGGACTAGCGGGAGGGAGCAGTTCTTC.

The chain joins TRBV5-1 to TRBJ2-7, with D unresolved. V lost 3 bases and J lost 6, with 10 bases in between. Germline CDR1 reads SGHRS; CDR2 reads YFSETQ. This CDR3 comprises 12 residues. CDR3 coding DNA: TGCGCCAGCAGCTCGAGTTGGAGCGAGCAGTACTTC. It encodes CASSSSWSEQYF.

The V and J genes are TRBV28 and TRBJ2-5; TRBD2 is a possible D gene (6 bases). This CDR3 has 14 residues. V shed 7 bases and J shed 1 base, with 13 bases lying between them. Germline-derived CDR1 and CDR2 are MDHEN and SYDVKM. The CDR3 DNA reads as TGTGCCAGCAACCCGTCCGGGAGCCAAGAGACCCAGTACTTC. Amino acid sequence: CASNPSGSQETQYF.

The chain links TRBV5-6 to TRBJ2-5; possibly TRBD1 for D (5 bases). The CDR3 has 13 residues. Trimming shortened V by 4 bases and J by 4 bases, and 11 bases separated the two germline ends. CDR1 and CDR2 (germline): SGHDT, YYEEEE. CDR3 amino acids: CASSHSDRETQYF. The CDR3, as DNA: TGTGCCAGCAGCCACAGCGACAGAGAGACCCAGTACTTC.

The rearrangement uses TRBV10-1 and TRBJ2-1; TRBD2 matches 9 bases. The V and J ends lost 4 bases and 9 bases, in that order; junction bases with no gene match: 4. This CDR3 is 13 amino acids long. Germline V gene sequence: CDR1 WNHNN, CDR2 SYGVQD (reference sequence). As DNA, the CDR3 is TGCGCCAGCAGTGCTAGCGGGAAGAGTGAGCAGTTCTTC. Translating it yields CASSASGKSEQFF.

This sequence joins TRBV6-1 and TRBJ2-1, with 10 bases that match TRBD1. The J segment lost 0 bases and the V segment lost 2 bases, leaving 13 bases of the junction unmatched. The CDR3 spans 20 residues. Germline CDR1 and CDR2: MNHNS and SASEGT. The CDR3 sequence is CASSEMGTGASLSSYNEQFF. Here the CDR3 DNA reads TGTGCCAGCAGTGAAATGGGGACAGGGGCTTCCCTGAGCTCCTACAATGAGCAGTTCTTC.

This chain links TRBV7-6 with TRBJ1-2; TRBD1 agrees at 9 bases. There are 15 residues in the CDR3. Germline-derived CDR1 and CDR2 are SGHVS and FNYEAQ. V was pared by 0 bases and J by 4 bases, with 3 bases of the junction left unmatched. CDR3 nucleotides: TGTGCCAGCAGCTTAGCATCACAGGGGGCCTATGGCTACACCTTC. This translates into CASSLASQGAYGYTF.

Regarding this clone: One end of the junction varies from germline; a read error may be responsible. The chain combines TRBV7-7 with TRBJ2-2; D is uncertain. Looked up from germline, CDR1 is SSHAT and CDR2 is FNYEAQ (reference sequence). The CDR3 spans 13 residues. Here the CDR3 DNA reads TGTGCTAGCAGCTTACTGTCCACCGGGGAGCTGTTTTTT. Translation gives CASSLLSTGELFF.

J is TRBJ1-4 and V is TRBV28; D possibly corresponds to TRBD1 (5 bases). V was clipped by 3 bases and J by 5 bases, with 13 bases between them. This CDR3 spans 15 amino acids. CDR1 and CDR2 from the germline V gene are MDHEN and SYDVKM. DNA of the CDR3: TGTGCCAGCAGTTTTTCCCGACAGCGAAATGAAAAACTGTTTTTT. Protein: CASSFSRQRNEKLFF.

The CDR3 nucleotides read TGTGCCAGCAGCGTATTTGTATTGCTCAACTCGCAGTATTTT. Protein product: CASSVFVLLNSQYF. The chain carries TRBV9 and TRBJ2-3; the D is unclear. V lost 1 base, J lost 10 bases, and 16 bases lay in between. Looked up from germline, CDR1 is SGDLS and CDR2 is YYNGEE. The CDR3 is 14 residues long.

This clone was found a few times. This specimen includes other DNA sequences encoding the same CDR3. This chain links TRBV29-1 with TRBJ1-1; D is uncertain. Germline V CDR1 and CDR2: SQVTM, ANQGSEA. The V end was cut by 4 bases, the J end by 0 bases, with 6 bases between. The CDR3 covers 12 residues. The DNA for the CDR3 is TGCAGCGTTGGCCAGTTGAACACTGAAGCTTTCTTT. Encoded protein: CSVGQLNTEAFF.